The rows below give T cell receptor beta chains drawn from one sample of a study of cytomegalovirus exposure and HLA in healthy donors. The table came from immunoSEQ multiplex PCR; TCRdb's copy has only in-frame clones and leaves some out. This sample yields roughly 300,000 clones, of which approximately 90% are seen a single time; about 1% belongs to the top ten. The specimen sequenced was PBMCs. The receptors here all came from a young woman in good health and CMV-seropositive. Each CDR3 is given with its conserved first and last residue. Fields, in order: D gene, V gene, J gene, clone size, CDR3 DNA, CDR3 protein. D genes are given only for firm matches. Clone size is shown for a subset of rows, as once, few, many or a class of expanded clone.

d_call: TRBD1; v_call: TRBV14; j_call: TRBJ2-1; clone_size: NA; cdr3_nt: TGTGCCAGCAGCCACAAGACAGGGGTCGCTGAGCAGTTCTTC; cdr3_aa: CASSHKTGVAEQFF
d_call: NA; v_call: TRBV30; j_call: TRBJ1-2; clone_size: few; cdr3_nt: TGTGCCTGGAGTGTGCGGTATGGCTACACCTTC; cdr3_aa: CAWSVRYGYTF
d_call: TRBD1; v_call: TRBV28; j_call: TRBJ2-7; clone_size: NA; cdr3_nt: TGTGCCAGCACCCCTTCAGGGGGCCCCTACGAGCAGTACTTC; cdr3_aa: CASTPSGGPYEQYF
d_call: TRBD2; v_call: TRBV2; j_call: TRBJ2-5; clone_size: NA; cdr3_nt: TGTGCCAGCAGTGGGTTGCGGGGGGAAGAGACCCAGTACTTC; cdr3_aa: CASSGLRGEETQYF
d_call: NA; v_call: TRBV9; j_call: TRBJ1-5; clone_size: NA; cdr3_nt: TGTGCCAGCAGCGTAGGGGTCGGCAATCAGCCCCAGCATTTT; cdr3_aa: CASSVGVGNQPQHF
d_call: TRBD1; v_call: TRBV28; j_call: TRBJ1-2; clone_size: NA; cdr3_nt: TGTGCCAGCAGAGGGACAGTCTATGGCTACACCTTC; cdr3_aa: CASRGTVYGYTF
d_call: TRBD1; v_call: TRBV4-1; j_call: TRBJ2-7; clone_size: NA; cdr3_nt: TGCGCCAGCAGCCTCCGGGACAGGGACTACGAGCAGTACTTC; cdr3_aa: CASSLRDRDYEQYF
d_call: NA; v_call: TRBV21-1; j_call: TRBJ2-7; clone_size: NA; cdr3_nt: TGTGCCAGCAGCAATTTCGCAATAGAAACAGTCTACGAGCAGTACTTC; cdr3_aa: CASSNFAIETVYEQYF
d_call: TRBD2; v_call: TRBV27; j_call: TRBJ2-7; clone_size: NA; cdr3_nt: TGTGCCAGCAATGGGGGACTAGCGGGGGGCGAGCAGTACTTC; cdr3_aa: CASNGGLAGGEQYF
d_call: TRBD2; v_call: TRBV5-4; j_call: TRBJ2-7; clone_size: NA; cdr3_nt: TGTGCCAGCAGCCTAGCGGGAGGGCTCGAGCAGTACTTC; cdr3_aa: CASSLAGGLEQYF
d_call: NA; v_call: TRBV6-5; j_call: TRBJ2-7; clone_size: NA; cdr3_nt: TGTGCCAGCAGTTACGCTCTGCCGGGACGGCTCTACGAGCAGTACTTC; cdr3_aa: CASSYALPGRLYEQYF
d_call: NA; v_call: TRBV7-2; j_call: TRBJ2-3; clone_size: NA; cdr3_nt: TGTGCCAGCAGCTTAAGGATGAGCACAGATACGCAGTATTTT; cdr3_aa: CASSLRMSTDTQYF
d_call: NA; v_call: TRBV18; j_call: TRBJ2-5; clone_size: once; cdr3_nt: TGTGCCAGCTCACCAACAGGGAAAGAGACCCAGTACTTC; cdr3_aa: CASSPTGKETQYF
d_call: NA; v_call: TRBV6-5; j_call: TRBJ1-6; clone_size: few; cdr3_nt: TGTGCCAGCAGGGTTGGGGGGGCAGGATCACCCCTCCACTTT; cdr3_aa: CASRVGGAGSPLHF
d_call: TRBD2; v_call: TRBV7-6; j_call: TRBJ2-1; clone_size: NA; cdr3_nt: TGTGCCAGCAGCTTAGGGGATAGCGGGGGGGCCTCGAATGAGCAGTTCTTC; cdr3_aa: CASSLGDSGGASNEQFF
d_call: TRBD1; v_call: TRBV11-2; j_call: TRBJ2-5; clone_size: NA; cdr3_nt: TGTGCCAGCAGCCAACTTAGGCAGGGGGCAGGGGAGACCCAGTACTTC; cdr3_aa: CASSQLRQGAGETQYF
d_call: TRBD1; v_call: TRBV6-6; j_call: TRBJ2-7; clone_size: NA; cdr3_nt: TGTGCCAGCACGGGACAGGCGGACATCGAGCAGTACTTC; cdr3_aa: CASTGQADIEQYF
d_call: TRBD2; v_call: TRBV4-3; j_call: TRBJ2-1; clone_size: NA; cdr3_nt: TGCGCCAGCAGCCAAGAGACTAGCCGAGAAGGTGAGCAGTTCTTC; cdr3_aa: CASSQETSREGEQFF
d_call: TRBD2; v_call: TRBV29-1; j_call: TRBJ2-2; clone_size: few; cdr3_nt: TGCAGCGTTGTGCGGGAGGGCCGGGATACCGGGGAGCTGTTTTTT; cdr3_aa: CSVVREGRDTGELFF
d_call: NA; v_call: TRBV4-3; j_call: TRBJ1-1; clone_size: NA; cdr3_nt: TGCGCCAGCAGCCAAGATTACAGGACAAGGAACACTGAAGCTTTCTTT; cdr3_aa: CASSQDYRTRNTEAFF
d_call: TRBD2; v_call: TRBV4-1; j_call: TRBJ2-7; clone_size: NA; cdr3_nt: TGCGCCAGCAGCCAACCGGGACTAGCGGGATACGAGCAGTACTTC; cdr3_aa: CASSQPGLAGYEQYF
d_call: TRBD2; v_call: TRBV27; j_call: TRBJ2-1; clone_size: NA; cdr3_nt: TGTGCCAGCAGCACTATAGGACTAGCGGGAGATCATGAGCAGTTCTTC; cdr3_aa: CASSTIGLAGDHEQFF
d_call: TRBD2; v_call: TRBV30; j_call: TRBJ2-3; clone_size: NA; cdr3_nt: TGTGCCTGGGGGCTCCCGGGACTAGGAATCGCTACGCAGTATTTT; cdr3_aa: CAWGLPGLGIATQYF
d_call: NA; v_call: TRBV5-6; j_call: TRBJ2-7; clone_size: few; cdr3_nt: TGTGCCAGCAGCTTGGATGTGGGGGCGGACGAGCAGTACTTC; cdr3_aa: CASSLDVGADEQYF
d_call: TRBD1; v_call: TRBV4-2; j_call: TRBJ2-1; clone_size: NA; cdr3_nt: TGTGCCAGCAGCCAAGAGGGTCCAGGGGGCTACTCCTACAATGAGCAGTTCTTC; cdr3_aa: CASSQEGPGGYSYNEQFF
d_call: TRBD1; v_call: TRBV6-5; j_call: TRBJ2-3; clone_size: NA; cdr3_nt: TGTGCCAGCAGTTACCTGGGACAGGGTAGCACAGATACGCAGTATTTT; cdr3_aa: CASSYLGQGSTDTQYF
d_call: NA; v_call: TRBV5-4; j_call: TRBJ2-7; clone_size: NA; cdr3_nt: TGTGCCAGCAGCTTGTCCCAGGGCCCGGCCCACGAGCAGTACTTC; cdr3_aa: CASSLSQGPAHEQYF
d_call: NA; v_call: TRBV5-1; j_call: TRBJ1-1; clone_size: few; cdr3_nt: TGCGCCAGCAGCCTCAACACGAACACTGAAGCTTTCTTT; cdr3_aa: CASSLNTNTEAFF
d_call: TRBD1; v_call: TRBV15; j_call: TRBJ2-1; clone_size: NA; cdr3_nt: TGTGCCACCAGCAGTAACTCCGTGGACAGGTACAATGAGCAGTTCTTC; cdr3_aa: CATSSNSVDRYNEQFF
d_call: TRBD1; v_call: TRBV27; j_call: TRBJ2-7; clone_size: NA; cdr3_nt: TGTGCCAGCAGTTTTGACAGGGGGCTGGACGAGCAGTACTTC; cdr3_aa: CASSFDRGLDEQYF
d_call: NA; v_call: TRBV2; j_call: TRBJ2-7; clone_size: NA; cdr3_nt: TGTGCCAGCAGGGTTAGCGAGCAGTACTTC; cdr3_aa: CASRVSEQYF